This T cell receptor beta chain derives from a study of cytomegalovirus exposure and HLA in healthy donors. General study findings and limits: A prior analysis recorded that most TCR beta V segments were productive about 87% or about 30% of the time. The analysis excluded some indistinguishable V segments, including TRBV6-2 and TRBV6-3.

The PCR had 60 Vbeta and 13 Jbeta primers. Clones were sequenced by immunoSEQ multiplex PCR, and TCRdb holds only the in-frame ones, with some missing. The top ten hold 4% to 5.5% of the sample, which has about 100,000 clones, about 75% seen once. The CDR3 covers 13 residues. Of note for this clone: The antigen is not known.

The donors, nominally healthy at sampling, likely had unrecorded immune exposures. The specimen was PBMCs. This TCR was sampled from a woman between 18 and 30 years old in good health and CMV-seropositive. The chain employs TRBV21-1 and TRBJ2-7; the listed D gene, TRBD2, was not tested against the DNA. TRBV21-1 is recorded as a pseudogene. The CDR3 DNA follows: TGTGCCAGCAGCAAAGTAGCGGGAAACGAGCAGTACTTC. This sequence encodes CASSKVAGNEQYF.